The present T cell receptor (beta chain) was sequenced within a study of tissue T cells after allogeneic stem cell transplantation. Per germline, CDR1 KGHDR and CDR2 SFDVKD. With 3 bases clipped from V and 6 bases from J, the junction kept 9 bases outside the gene matches. The CDR3 runs 15 residues. Repertoires were generated with immunoSEQ multiplex PCR, while TCRdb's copy carries only in-frame clones and drops some. The sample lists 20,000 to 30,000 clones, 70% to 75% occurring once. Findings and caveats of the study: TCR repertoires tracked anatomic similarity, regardless of disease or transplant status.

Autopsy tissues included GI tract, liver, skin and lymphoid organs. Remarks on this clone: Its target is not known.

The J gene is TRBJ1-2, the V gene TRBV24-1, with 7 positions matching TRBD1. This clonotype originated in a female donor of 60 years or more with lung cancer. The input for sequencing was tissue from the ileum, taken at autopsy. The chain's CDR3 is CATSDPHGTEHGYTF. DNA for the CDR3: TGTGCCACCAGTGATCCTCACGGGACAGAGCATGGCTACACCTTC.